These T cell receptor beta chains were read from a single sample in a study of T-cell memory formation after mild COVID-19. TCRdb reprocessed the 5' RACE reads with MiXCR, giving one entry per CDR3 protein. Of around 250,000 distinct CDR3 sequences listed, 8% to 10% were seen once; the top ten hold 22%. Source material: PBMCs or a T cell subset sorted from them (not recorded which). The receptor set was obtained from a man between 18 and 29 years old who had mild COVID-19 (a few samples of this study predate the infection). Cell type and time point are not known. The CDR3 runs from the conserved cysteine through the conserved F or W. The order of the fields is J gene, D gene, clone size, V gene, CDR3 protein, CDR3 DNA. D genes are given only for firm matches. Rows give clone size only sometimes, using once, few, many, or a class for an expanded clone.

j_gene: TRBJ2-2; d_gene: .; abundance: .; v_gene: TRBV4-1; CDR3aa: CASSQPGDTGELFF; CDR3nt: TGCGCCAGCAGCCAGCCGGGGGACACCGGGGAGCTGTTTTTT
j_gene: TRBJ1-5; d_gene: TRBD1; abundance: .; v_gene: TRBV23-1; CDR3aa: CANPGQRIYQPQHF; CDR3nt: TGCGCCAACCCGGGACAGCGGATTTATCAGCCCCAGCATTTT
j_gene: TRBJ2-6; d_gene: .; abundance: .; v_gene: TRBV27; CDR3aa: CASSIRYLSGANVLTF; CDR3nt: TGTGCCAGCAGTATCCGTTACCTCTCTGGGGCCAACGTCCTGACTTTC
j_gene: TRBJ1-2; d_gene: TRBD1; abundance: few; v_gene: TRBV6-6; CDR3aa: CASSGTGTGFYGYTF; CDR3nt: TGTGCCAGCAGTGGCACCGGGACAGGTTTCTATGGCTACACCTTC
j_gene: TRBJ1-2; d_gene: .; abundance: .; v_gene: TRBV28; CDR3aa: CASSLSGALYGYTF; CDR3nt: TGTGCCAGCAGTTTATCGGGGGCCCTCTATGGCTACACCTTC
j_gene: TRBJ2-5; d_gene: .; abundance: .; v_gene: TRBV24-1; CDR3aa: CATSDPRGAETQYF; CDR3nt: TGTGCCACCAGTGACCCTAGGGGAGCAGAGACCCAGTACTTC
j_gene: TRBJ2-2; d_gene: TRBD2; abundance: many; v_gene: TRBV5-1; CDR3aa: CASSPGGDTGELFF; CDR3nt: TGCGCCAGCAGCCCGGGGGGAGACACCGGGGAGCTGTTTTTT
j_gene: TRBJ2-1; d_gene: .; abundance: .; v_gene: TRBV6-4; CDR3aa: CASSRGKQFF; CDR3nt: TGTGCCAGCAGCCGGGGAAAGCAGTTCTTC
j_gene: TRBJ2-1; d_gene: .; abundance: .; v_gene: TRBV5-6; CDR3aa: CASSFSLLEQFF; CDR3nt: TGTGCCAGCAGCTTCTCTCTCCTCGAGCAGTTCTTC
j_gene: TRBJ2-7; d_gene: .; abundance: few; v_gene: TRBV9; CDR3aa: CASSPGSMGHNYEQYF; CDR3nt: TGTGCCAGCAGCCCCGGATCGATGGGACATAACTACGAGCAGTACTTC
j_gene: TRBJ1-1; d_gene: .; abundance: few; v_gene: TRBV7-9; CDR3aa: CASSLDPTTEAFF; CDR3nt: TGTGCCAGCAGCTTAGACCCTACCACTGAAGCTTTCTTT
j_gene: TRBJ1-6; d_gene: TRBD1; abundance: .; v_gene: TRBV10-3; CDR3aa: CAKITGQAESNSPLHF; CDR3nt: TGTGCCAAAATAACTGGACAGGCGGAATCCAATTCACCCCTCCACTTT
j_gene: TRBJ1-1; d_gene: TRBD1; abundance: .; v_gene: TRBV5-1; CDR3aa: CASSLSARQGNTEAFF; CDR3nt: TGCGCCAGCAGCTTGTCCGCTAGACAGGGGAACACTGAAGCTTTCTTT
j_gene: TRBJ2-5; d_gene: .; abundance: few; v_gene: TRBV7-2; CDR3aa: CASSSRALRGETQYF; CDR3nt: TGTGCCAGCAGCTCTCGAGCGCTGAGGGGAGAGACCCAGTACTTC
j_gene: TRBJ2-5; d_gene: TRBD1; abundance: few; v_gene: TRBV7-2; CDR3aa: CASSRYGQDGETQYF; CDR3nt: TGTGCCAGCAGCCGATACGGACAGGACGGTGAGACCCAGTACTTC
j_gene: TRBJ2-3; d_gene: TRBD2; abundance: .; v_gene: TRBV4-2; CDR3aa: CASSSERGGLDTQYF; CDR3nt: TGTGCCAGCAGCTCGGAGCGGGGGGGCCTGGATACGCAGTATTTT
j_gene: TRBJ2-7; d_gene: .; abundance: .; v_gene: TRBV27; CDR3aa: CAAEDSGWEPDF; CDR3nt: TGTGCCGCGGAAGACAGCGGCTGGGAGCCGGACTTC
j_gene: TRBJ2-5; d_gene: .; abundance: .; v_gene: TRBV5-1; CDR3aa: CASSGAGPELETQYF; CDR3nt: TGCGCCAGCAGTGGGGCGGGACCTGAGTTAGAGACCCAGTACTTC
j_gene: TRBJ1-2; d_gene: .; abundance: few; v_gene: TRBV6-6; CDR3aa: CASSYSSGPIYGYTF; CDR3nt: TGTGCCAGCAGTTATTCATCCGGGCCCATCTATGGCTACACCTTC
j_gene: TRBJ1-3; d_gene: .; abundance: .; v_gene: TRBV7-6; CDR3aa: CASSPSQGNTIYF; CDR3nt: TGTGCCAGCAGCCCCTCCCAAGGAAACACCATATATTTT
j_gene: TRBJ1-1; d_gene: .; abundance: .; v_gene: TRBV5-1; CDR3aa: CASSWTRSNTEAFF; CDR3nt: TGCGCCAGCAGCTGGACCCGGTCGAACACTGAAGCTTTCTTT
j_gene: TRBJ2-5; d_gene: TRBD1; abundance: many; v_gene: TRBV9; CDR3aa: CASSADRGGETQYF; CDR3nt: TGTGCCAGCAGCGCAGACAGGGGTGGAGAGACCCAGTACTTC
j_gene: TRBJ2-7; d_gene: TRBD1; abundance: few; v_gene: TRBV7-2; CDR3aa: CASSPGPGQGSSYEQYF; CDR3nt: TGTGCCAGCAGCCCAGGGCCGGGACAGGGGAGCTCCTACGAGCAGTACTTC
j_gene: TRBJ2-5; d_gene: .; abundance: many; v_gene: TRBV24-1; CDR3aa: CATSDRGRDGEETQYF; CDR3nt: TGTGCCACCAGTGATAGAGGTCGGGACGGTGAAGAGACCCAGTACTTC
j_gene: TRBJ2-2; d_gene: .; abundance: .; v_gene: TRBV20-1; CDR3aa: CSANRAVTNTGELFF; CDR3nt: TGCAGTGCTAATCGAGCTGTGACGAACACCGGGGAGCTGTTTTTT
j_gene: TRBJ2-2; d_gene: TRBD1; abundance: .; v_gene: TRBV6-2/TRBV6-3; CDR3aa: CASQSGTANTGEMFF; CDR3nt: TGTGCCAGCCAGTCCGGGACAGCGAACACCGGGGAGATGTTTTTT
j_gene: TRBJ2-7; d_gene: .; abundance: few; v_gene: TRBV7-2; CDR3aa: CASTQSYEQYF; CDR3nt: TGTGCCAGCACCCAATCCTACGAGCAGTACTTC
j_gene: TRBJ2-5; d_gene: .; abundance: many; v_gene: TRBV20-1; CDR3aa: CSANELETQYF; CDR3nt: TGCAGTGCTAACGAGTTAGAGACCCAGTACTTC
j_gene: TRBJ2-2; d_gene: .; abundance: .; v_gene: TRBV7-9; CDR3aa: CASSLVQANTGELFF; CDR3nt: TGTGCCAGCAGCTTAGTACAGGCGAACACCGGGGAGCTGTTTTTT
j_gene: TRBJ1-4; d_gene: TRBD1; abundance: few; v_gene: TRBV3-1; CDR3aa: CASSRRGQLEKLFF; CDR3nt: TGTGCCAGCAGCCGCCGGGGACAGCTTGAAAAACTGTTTTTT
j_gene: TRBJ2-1; d_gene: .; abundance: few; v_gene: TRBV27; CDR3aa: CASSLSTGTHNEQFF; CDR3nt: TGTGCCAGCAGTTTATCGACCGGGACACACAATGAGCAGTTCTTC
j_gene: TRBJ2-7; d_gene: .; abundance: .; v_gene: TRBV6-2/TRBV6-3; CDR3aa: CASSYRYYEQYF; CDR3nt: TGTGCCAGCAGTTACAGGTACTACGAGCAGTACTTC
j_gene: TRBJ1-1; d_gene: .; abundance: few; v_gene: TRBV12-3/TRBV12-4; CDR3aa: CASSLGVLAGLKTEAFF; CDR3nt: TGTGCCAGCAGTTTAGGGGTATTGGCAGGGTTGAAAACTGAAGCTTTCTTT
j_gene: TRBJ2-5; d_gene: .; abundance: .; v_gene: TRBV7-2; CDR3aa: CASSSTTLETQYF; CDR3nt: TGTGCCAGCAGCTCGACTACCCTGGAGACCCAGTACTTC
j_gene: TRBJ1-2; d_gene: .; abundance: .; v_gene: TRBV29-1; CDR3aa: CSATENYGYTF; CDR3nt: TGCAGCGCGACAGAGAACTATGGCTACACCTTC
j_gene: TRBJ1-2; d_gene: .; abundance: few; v_gene: TRBV4-3; CDR3aa: CASSQDRVAGYTF; CDR3nt: TGCGCCAGCAGCCAAGACAGGGTGGCGGGCTACACCTTC
j_gene: TRBJ2-2; d_gene: TRBD2; abundance: few; v_gene: TRBV12-3/TRBV12-4; CDR3aa: CASSSSGLFGELFF; CDR3nt: TGTGCCAGCAGTTCCTCGGGACTATTCGGGGAGCTGTTTTTT
j_gene: TRBJ2-5; d_gene: .; abundance: .; v_gene: TRBV4-3; CDR3aa: CASSQMSGAGETQYF; CDR3nt: TGCGCCAGCAGCCAAATGTCCGGGGCTGGAGAGACCCAGTACTTC
j_gene: TRBJ1-4; d_gene: TRBD1; abundance: few; v_gene: TRBV4-1; CDR3aa: CASSQAGTANEKLFF; CDR3nt: TGCGCCAGCAGCCAAGCTGGGACAGCTAATGAAAAACTGTTTTTT
j_gene: TRBJ2-5; d_gene: .; abundance: many; v_gene: TRBV11-2; CDR3aa: CASSLAGGAETQYF; CDR3nt: TGTGCCAGCAGCTTAGCGGGCGGGGCCGAGACCCAGTACTTC
j_gene: TRBJ2-5; d_gene: .; abundance: .; v_gene: TRBV7-9; CDR3aa: CASSLDRIKAGETQYF; CDR3nt: TGTGCCAGCAGCCTCGACAGAATTAAAGCCGGGGAGACCCAGTACTTC
j_gene: TRBJ2-3; d_gene: .; abundance: few; v_gene: TRBV7-3; CDR3aa: CASSPTPGATDTQYF; CDR3nt: TGTGCCAGCAGCCCGACTCCCGGTGCCACAGATACGCAGTATTTT
j_gene: TRBJ2-1; d_gene: TRBD2; abundance: .; v_gene: TRBV18; CDR3aa: CASSPLAGDHNEQFF; CDR3nt: TGTGCCAGCTCACCCCTAGCGGGGGATCACAATGAGCAGTTCTTC
j_gene: TRBJ1-2; d_gene: .; abundance: many; v_gene: TRBV7-2; CDR3aa: CASSLGFDGYTF; CDR3nt: TGTGCCAGCAGCTTAGGGTTTGATGGCTACACCTTC
j_gene: TRBJ2-2; d_gene: .; abundance: .; v_gene: TRBV12-5; CDR3aa: CASRGEPPNTGELFF; CDR3nt: TGTGCTAGTAGGGGGGAACCTCCGAACACCGGGGAGCTGTTTTTT
j_gene: TRBJ2-5; d_gene: .; abundance: few; v_gene: TRBV9; CDR3aa: CASSLVGKGSVETQYF; CDR3nt: TGTGCCAGCAGCCTAGTCGGGAAAGGAAGTGTGGAGACCCAGTACTTC
j_gene: TRBJ2-5; d_gene: TRBD2; abundance: few; v_gene: TRBV7-9; CDR3aa: CASSSSVAGQETQYF; CDR3nt: TGTGCCAGCAGCTCCTCTGTAGCGGGGCAAGAGACCCAGTACTTC
j_gene: TRBJ2-7; d_gene: TRBD2; abundance: few; v_gene: TRBV20-1; CDR3aa: CSARLMTPGTSGSYEQYF; CDR3nt: TGCAGTGCTAGGCTTATGACCCCCGGGACTAGCGGCTCCTACGAGCAGTACTTC
j_gene: TRBJ2-1; d_gene: .; abundance: .; v_gene: TRBV7-2; CDR3aa: CASSLAAGEQFF; CDR3nt: TGTGCCAGCAGCTTAGCGGCGGGGGAGCAGTTCTTC
j_gene: TRBJ2-5; d_gene: .; abundance: many; v_gene: TRBV4-1; CDR3aa: CASSLARGDTKETQYF; CDR3nt: TGCGCCAGCAGCCTCGCTCGCGGGGATACGAAAGAGACCCAGTACTTC
j_gene: TRBJ2-1; d_gene: TRBD2; abundance: few; v_gene: TRBV4-3; CDR3aa: CASSQDPSGGNPYNEQFF; CDR3nt: TGCGCCAGCAGCCAAGATCCTAGCGGGGGGAACCCCTACAATGAGCAGTTCTTC
j_gene: TRBJ1-2; d_gene: .; abundance: few; v_gene: TRBV11-2; CDR3aa: CASSLGQEQEETFYGYTF; CDR3nt: TGTGCCAGCAGCTTAGGCCAGGAACAGGAAGAAACCTTCTATGGCTACACCTTC
j_gene: TRBJ2-2; d_gene: .; abundance: .; v_gene: TRBV18; CDR3aa: CASSQRSSDTGELFF; CDR3nt: TGTGCCAGCTCTCAGAGAAGTTCGGACACCGGGGAGCTGTTTTTT
j_gene: TRBJ1-2; d_gene: .; abundance: .; v_gene: TRBV9; CDR3aa: CASSVVPSGDGYTF; CDR3nt: TGTGCCAGCAGCGTAGTTCCGAGTGGGGATGGCTACACCTTC
j_gene: TRBJ2-7; d_gene: .; abundance: few; v_gene: TRBV2; CDR3aa: CASSERGGSRREQYF; CDR3nt: TGTGCCAGCAGTGAACGGGGTGGTAGTCGACGCGAGCAGTACTTC
j_gene: TRBJ2-5; d_gene: TRBD1; abundance: .; v_gene: TRBV10-3; CDR3aa: CAISRQDRGLQETQYF; CDR3nt: TGTGCCATCAGCCGACAGGACAGGGGGCTACAAGAGACCCAGTACTTC
j_gene: TRBJ1-2; d_gene: .; abundance: .; v_gene: TRBV24-1; CDR3aa: CATSDPSVQANYGYTF; CDR3nt: TGTGCCACCAGTGATCCATCGGTACAGGCTAACTATGGCTACACCTTC